Listed below are T cell receptor beta chains from one sample, sequenced in a study of Ad26.COV2.S vaccination and SARS-CoV-2 variants. Sequenced by immunoSEQ multiplex PCR; TCRdb stores in-frame clones only, minus some. Altogether hundreds of thousands of clones are present, 92% being singletons, with the ten largest covering roughly 3.9%. This specimen was peripheral blood, taken after recovery from COVID-19. The receptors here all came from a human donor who had recovered from COVID-19. Both conserved end residues are trimmed from each CDR3. The D gene is left open where the match is weak.

V gene	D gene	J gene	CDR3 protein
TRBV5-4	TRBD1	TRBJ1-4	ASSWGQPATNEKLF
TRBV5-1	.	TRBJ2-2	ASSRQGQNTGELF
TRBV9	.	TRBJ2-6	ASTLRDTSPGANVLT
TRBV5-1	.	TRBJ1-1	ASRYRDDTEAF
TRBV6-5	TRBD1	TRBJ1-6	ASSYGDRYNSPLH
TRBV7-2	.	TRBJ2-3	ASSQGISVDTDTQY
TRBV11-2	TRBD1	TRBJ1-2	ASSLIGEGANGYT
TRBV7-7	.	TRBJ2-2	ASSLKAGTGELF
TRBV5-1	.	TRBJ1-3	ASSLETYSGNTIY
TRBV7-7	.	TRBJ2-1	ASSLALLAPYNEQF
TRBV9	TRBD1	TRBJ2-7	ASSVEDRGGEQY
TRBV12-3/TRBV12-4	.	TRBJ2-3	ASSSVGTDTQY
TRBV11-2	.	TRBJ1-1	ASSLSGPKNTEAF
TRBV19	.	TRBJ2-6	ASSIPGSSGANVLT
TRBV9	TRBD2	TRBJ2-1	ASSGTSGVSGEQF
TRBV19	.	TRBJ1-5	ASLPAGRGRNQPQH
TRBV6-2/TRBV6-3	.	TRBJ2-1	ASSYSSSLPGTYNEQF
TRBV13	.	TRBJ2-5	ASSLVGGIQETQY
TRBV18	.	TRBJ1-1	ASSPSLTGKNTEAF
TRBV19	.	TRBJ1-4	ASSTPGSPTGEKLF
TRBV6-6	TRBD1	TRBJ1-1	ASSPPGQGRRRTEAF
TRBV5-6	.	TRBJ1-2	ASSFGGHYGYT